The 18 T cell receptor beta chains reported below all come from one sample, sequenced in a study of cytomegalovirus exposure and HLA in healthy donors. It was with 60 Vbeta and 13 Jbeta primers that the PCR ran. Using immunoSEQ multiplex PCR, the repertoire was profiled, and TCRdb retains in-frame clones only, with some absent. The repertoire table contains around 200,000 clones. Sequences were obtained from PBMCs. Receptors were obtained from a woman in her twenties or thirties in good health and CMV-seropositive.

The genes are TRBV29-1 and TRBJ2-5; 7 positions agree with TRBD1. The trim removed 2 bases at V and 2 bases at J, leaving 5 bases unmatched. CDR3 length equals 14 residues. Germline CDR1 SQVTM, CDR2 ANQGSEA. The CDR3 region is CSVEFWTGQETQYF. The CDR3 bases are TGCAGCGTTGAATTTTGGACAGGACAAGAGACCCAGTACTTC.

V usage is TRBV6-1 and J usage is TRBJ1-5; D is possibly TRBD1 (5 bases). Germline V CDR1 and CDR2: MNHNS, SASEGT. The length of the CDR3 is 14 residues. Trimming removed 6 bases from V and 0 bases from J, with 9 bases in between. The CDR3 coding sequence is TGTGCCAGCAGGGACACCTCTAGCAATCAGCCCCAGCATTTT. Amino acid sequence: CASRDTSSNQPQHF.

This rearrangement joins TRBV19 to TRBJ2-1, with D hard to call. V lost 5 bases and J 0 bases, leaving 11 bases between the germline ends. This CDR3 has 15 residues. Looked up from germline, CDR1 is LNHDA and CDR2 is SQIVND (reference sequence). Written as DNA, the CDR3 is TGTGCCAGTAGTCAAACAGTCAGCTCCTACAATGAGCAGTTCTTC. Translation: CASSQTVSSYNEQFF.

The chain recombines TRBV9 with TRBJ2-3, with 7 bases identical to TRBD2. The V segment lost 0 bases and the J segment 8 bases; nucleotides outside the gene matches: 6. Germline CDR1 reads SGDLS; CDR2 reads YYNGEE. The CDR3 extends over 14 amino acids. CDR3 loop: CASSVADPGGTQYF. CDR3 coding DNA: TGTGCCAGCAGCGTAGCGGACCCGGGGGGTACGCAGTATTTT. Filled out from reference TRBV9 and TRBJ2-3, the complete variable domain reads DSGVTQTPKHLITATGQRVTLRCSPRSGDLSVYWYQQSLDQGLQFLIQYYNGEERAKGNILERFSAQQFPDLHSELNLSSLELGDSALYFCASSVADPGGTQYFGPGTRLTVL.

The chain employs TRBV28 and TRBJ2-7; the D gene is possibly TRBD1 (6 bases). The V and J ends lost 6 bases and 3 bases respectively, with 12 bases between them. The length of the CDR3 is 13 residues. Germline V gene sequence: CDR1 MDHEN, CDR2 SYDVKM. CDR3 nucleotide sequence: TGTGCCAGCAGACCAGGACAGAACTACGAGCAGTACTTC. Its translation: CASRPGQNYEQYF.

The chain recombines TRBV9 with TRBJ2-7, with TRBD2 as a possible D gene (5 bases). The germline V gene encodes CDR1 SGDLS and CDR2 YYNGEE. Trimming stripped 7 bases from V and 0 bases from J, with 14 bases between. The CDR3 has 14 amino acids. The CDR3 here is CASSSSPTSYEQYF. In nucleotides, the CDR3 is TGTGCCAGCTCGTCTAGCCCTACCTCCTACGAGCAGTACTTC.

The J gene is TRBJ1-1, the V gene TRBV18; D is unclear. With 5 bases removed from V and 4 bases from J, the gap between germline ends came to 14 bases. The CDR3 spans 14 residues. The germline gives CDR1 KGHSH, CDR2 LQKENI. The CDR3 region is CASSRAIGSTEAFF. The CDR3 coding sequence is TGTGCCAGCTCAAGGGCGATTGGGAGCACTGAAGCTTTCTTT. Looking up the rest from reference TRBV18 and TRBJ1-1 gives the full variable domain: NAGVMQNPRHLVRRRGQEARLRCSPMKGHSHVYWYRQLPEEGLKFMVYLQKENIIDESGMPKERFSAEFPKEGPSILRIQQVVRGDSAAYFCASSRAIGSTEAFFGQGTRLTVV.

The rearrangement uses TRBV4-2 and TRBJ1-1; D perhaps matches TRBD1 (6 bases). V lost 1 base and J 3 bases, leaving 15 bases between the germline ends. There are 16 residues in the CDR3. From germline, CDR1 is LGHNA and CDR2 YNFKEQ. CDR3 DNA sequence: TGTGCCAGCAGCCAAGCCCAGGGGAAGGGGGACACTGAAGCTTTCTTT. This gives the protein CASSQAQGKGDTEAFF.

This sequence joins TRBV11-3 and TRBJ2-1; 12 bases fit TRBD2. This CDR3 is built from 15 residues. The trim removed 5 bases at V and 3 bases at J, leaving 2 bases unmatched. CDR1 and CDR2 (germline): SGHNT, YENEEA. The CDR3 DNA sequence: TGTGCCAGCAGCGAGACTAGCGGGGGCTACAATGAGCAGTTCTTC. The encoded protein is CASSETSGGYNEQFF. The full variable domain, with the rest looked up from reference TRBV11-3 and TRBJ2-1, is EAGVVQSPRYKIIEKKQPVAFWCNPISGHNTLYWYLQNLGQGPELLIRYENEEAVDDSQLPKDRFSAERLKGVDSTLKIQPAELGDSAVYLCASSETSGGYNEQFFGPGTRLTVL.

The CDR3 sequence is CASSDLRDSYYGYTF. The CDR3 region has the DNA TGTGCCAGCAGTGACCTTAGGGACAGCTACTATGGCTACACCTTC. The chain links TRBV2 to TRBJ1-2; 7 bases match TRBD1. The CDR3 covers 15 residues. With 3 bases clipped from V and 3 bases from J, the junction kept 7 bases outside the gene matches. CDR1 is SNHLY and CDR2 is FYNNEI in the germline V gene. Using reference TRBV2 and TRBJ1-2 for the parts outside the CDR3, the full variable domain is EPEVTQTPSHQVTQMGQEVILRCVPISNHLYFYWYRQILGQKVEFLVSFYNNEISEKSEIFDDQFSVERPDGSNFTLKIRSTKLEDSAMYFCASSDLRDSYYGYTFGSGTRLTVV.

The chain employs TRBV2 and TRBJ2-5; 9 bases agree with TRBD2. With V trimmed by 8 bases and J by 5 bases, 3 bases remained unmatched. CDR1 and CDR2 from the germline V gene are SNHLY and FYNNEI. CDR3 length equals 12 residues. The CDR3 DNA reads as TGTGCCAGCGGCGCGGGGGGGGAGACCCAGTACTTC. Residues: CASGAGGETQYF.

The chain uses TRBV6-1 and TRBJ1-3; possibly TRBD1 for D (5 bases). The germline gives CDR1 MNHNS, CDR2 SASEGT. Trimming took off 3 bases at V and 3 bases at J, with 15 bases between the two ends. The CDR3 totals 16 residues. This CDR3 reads CASSDPTRVGGNTIYF. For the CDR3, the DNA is TGTGCCAGCAGTGACCCCACCAGGGTGGGTGGAAACACCATATATTTT.

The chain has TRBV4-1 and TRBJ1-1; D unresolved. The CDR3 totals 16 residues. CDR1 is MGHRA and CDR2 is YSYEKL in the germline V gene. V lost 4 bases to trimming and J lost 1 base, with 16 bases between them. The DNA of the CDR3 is TGCGCCAGCAGCCGATCGTCCGAGACACCGAACACTGAAGCTTTCTTT. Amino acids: CASSRSSETPNTEAFF.

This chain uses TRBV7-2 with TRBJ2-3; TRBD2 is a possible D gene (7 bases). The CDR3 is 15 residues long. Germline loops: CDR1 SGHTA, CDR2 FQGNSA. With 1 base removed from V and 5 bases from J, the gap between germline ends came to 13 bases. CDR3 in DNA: TGTGCCAGCAGCTTAGGGGGGGGCCGGAGAGATACGCAGTATTTT. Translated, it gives CASSLGGGRRDTQYF.

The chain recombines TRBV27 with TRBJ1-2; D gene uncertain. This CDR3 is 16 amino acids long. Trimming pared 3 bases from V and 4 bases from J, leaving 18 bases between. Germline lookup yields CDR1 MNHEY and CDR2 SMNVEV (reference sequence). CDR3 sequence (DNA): TGTGCCAGCAGTTTTTCCTACGGGGAGGCCTCCTATGGCTACACCTTC. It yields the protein CASSFSYGEASYGYTF.

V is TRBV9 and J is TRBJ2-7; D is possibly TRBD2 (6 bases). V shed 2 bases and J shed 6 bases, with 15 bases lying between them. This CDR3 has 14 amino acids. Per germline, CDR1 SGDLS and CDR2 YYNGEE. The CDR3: CASSVWRESGEQYF. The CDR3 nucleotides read TGTGCCAGCAGCGTTTGGAGGGAATCGGGCGAGCAGTACTTC.

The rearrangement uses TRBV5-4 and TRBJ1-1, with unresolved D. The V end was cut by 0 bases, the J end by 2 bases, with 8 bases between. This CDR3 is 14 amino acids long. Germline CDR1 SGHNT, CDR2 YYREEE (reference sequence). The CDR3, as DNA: TGTGCCAGCAGCTTGGCCTTACTAAACACTGAAGCTTTCTTT. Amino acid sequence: CASSLALLNTEAFF.

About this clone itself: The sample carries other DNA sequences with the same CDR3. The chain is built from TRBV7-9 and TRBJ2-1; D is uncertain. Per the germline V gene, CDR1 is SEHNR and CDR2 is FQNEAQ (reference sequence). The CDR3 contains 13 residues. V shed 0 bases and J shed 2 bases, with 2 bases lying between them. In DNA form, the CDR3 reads TGTGCCAGCAGCTTAGCCGCCTACAATGAGCAGTTCTTC. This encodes CASSLAAYNEQFF.